The entry below gives a single T cell receptor beta chain sequence along with its context. The data are from a study of blood T cell repertoires in COVID-19. Whole-study context: The United States, Italy and Spain were the sources of the acute and convalescent COVID-19 samples. T cells, B-cell-depleted T cells, or PBMCs supplied cDNA or gDNA.

Seattle patients were enrolled while actively infected and followed longitudinally. CDR3 length equals 14 residues. Germline assignment: CDR1 SGHRS and CDR2 YFSETQ. J was trimmed by 8 bases and V by 3 bases; bases with no gene match: 8. Source study methods: Amplification of reference gene primers provided the estimated nucleated cell counts. Data came from immunoSEQ multiplex PCR; TCRdb stores just in-frame clones and leaves some out. For V, J and clone size, that table is used; D and trimming come from the DNA. The profile shows approximately 120,000 clones, around 74% of them singletons. This rearrangement joins TRBV5-1 to TRBJ1-2; 9 bases are a match to TRBD1. The clonotype comes from a man at least 80 years old with COVID-19, enrolled during active disease. The sample consisted of peripheral blood. CDR3 loop: CASSSGTGLRGYTF. CDR3 nucleotides: TGCGCCAGCAGCTCGGGGACAGGGCTGCGGGGCTACACCTTC.